This T cell receptor (beta chain) was documented in a study of T cell clones after liver transplantation. With 4 bases removed from V and 9 bases from J, the gap between germline ends came to 10 bases. CDR1 SGHTA and CDR2 FQGNSA come from the germline V gene. The CDR3 consists of 12 residues. Assay: immunoSEQ multiplex PCR; the TCRdb copy retains only in-frame clones and omits some. Counted here are more than 15,000 clones, more than 70% occurring once; the ten biggest clones make up 35%. Notes on this clone: Its target is unknown.

Whole-study results and caveats: Low donor cell numbers restricted donor-reactive repertoire measurement in two subjects.

The chain is built from TRBV7-2 and TRBJ2-1; D is uncertain. This clonotype originated in a human patient who received a liver transplant. A share of the T cells may be of graft donor origin. Sequenced here: CD8+ T cells from blood, sampled around 50 months after liver transplant. CDR3: CASSYGLIEQFF. The CDR3 DNA follows: TGTGCCAGCAGCTATGGTCTCATTGAGCAGTTCTTC.